This T cell receptor (beta chain) was found in a study of blood T cells in healthy people across ages. Regarding the study as a whole: Whereas aged donors had fewer naive CD4+ cells, long-lived donors had more of them and higher diversity.

Isolation of PBMCs gave at least 6 million cells per sample. Alongside a J-beta primer mix, a sample-barcoded 5' primer served in a second PCR lasting about 7 to 11 cycles. Each cDNA molecule received a tag from a template-switch adaptor that had 12 random nucleotides. One entry per CDR3 protein, called by TCRdb with MiXCR from the 5' RACE reads. There are some 900,000 distinct CDR3 sequences in the sample; around 46% occur only once, and around 15% lies in the top ten. From germline, CDR1 is MNHNY and CDR2 SVGAGI (reference sequence). The CDR3 is made up of 15 amino acids. The J segment lost 1 base and the V segment lost 4 bases, leaving 4 bases of the junction unmatched. This clonotype showed up many times. What it binds is unknown.

The chain recombines TRBV6-6 with TRBJ2-1, with 7 bases fitting TRBD1. The specimen sequenced was blood. The origin of this receptor is a man under 40 in good health. The CDR3 DNA reads TGTGCCAGCAGTTCCTCGGGACAGTCCTACAATGAGCAGTTCTTC. Protein sequence: CASSSSGQSYNEQFF.